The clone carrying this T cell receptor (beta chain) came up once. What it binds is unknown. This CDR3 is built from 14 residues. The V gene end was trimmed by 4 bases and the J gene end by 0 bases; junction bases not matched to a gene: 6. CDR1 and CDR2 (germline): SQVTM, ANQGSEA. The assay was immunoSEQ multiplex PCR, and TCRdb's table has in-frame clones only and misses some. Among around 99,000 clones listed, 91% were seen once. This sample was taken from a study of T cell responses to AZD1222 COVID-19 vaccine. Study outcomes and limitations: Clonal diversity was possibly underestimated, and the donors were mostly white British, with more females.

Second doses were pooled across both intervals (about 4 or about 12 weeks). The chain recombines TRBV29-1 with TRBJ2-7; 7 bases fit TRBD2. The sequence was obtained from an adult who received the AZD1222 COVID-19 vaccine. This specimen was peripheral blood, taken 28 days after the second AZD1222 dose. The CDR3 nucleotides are TGCAGCGTTGCCGCGGGAGCGTTCTCCTACGAGCAGTACTTC. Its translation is CSVAAGAFSYEQYF.